This TCR beta chain was retrieved from a study of T cell repertoires in cytomegalovirus infection. About the research overall: TCR beta signatures that were public indicated CMV infection and matching HLA type.

From the reads, TCRdb called clonotypes with MiXCR, one entry per CDR3 protein. Of more than 300,000 distinct CDR3 sequences detected, roughly a third appear once; the ten largest clones hold about 13%. Broader study findings: In two of eight donors, the top clonotype was HLA-C-restricted CMV-specific.

Concerning this clonotype: Its antigen is still unknown.

The TCR comes from a human donor in good health (CMV status not recorded). Some clones in this sample may be carry-over from other donors' samples. The source was cultured PBMCs, collected from culture after CMV antigen stimulation.

The CDR3 here is CASSHRGFYEQYF. The CDR3 DNA sequence: TGTGCCAGCAGCCATAGGGGATTCTACGAGCAGTACTTC. This rearrangement joins TRBV7-2 to TRBJ2-7, with a weak D call TRBD1 (5 bases). V was pared by 5 bases and J by 3 bases, with 11 bases between. Germline lookup yields CDR1 SGHTA and CDR2 FQGNSA. This CDR3 has 13 amino acids.